This TCR beta chain was recorded in a study of patients and donors after allogeneic stem cell transplantation. MiXCR was run by TCRdb on the RT-PCR reads, yielding one entry per CDR3 protein. The repertoire holds about 89,000 distinct CDR3 sequences, about 48% seen once, with roughly 64% in the top ten. This clonotype has only a few counts. The junction had 10 bases not matched to a gene; V was cut back by 2 bases and J by 9 bases. The CDR3 is 16 amino acids. Germline CDR1 is MNHEY and CDR2 is SVGAGI. The genes are TRBV6-5 and TRBJ1-4, with 9 nucleotides matching TRBD1. The source material was blood, either unsorted or a sorted T cell fraction (not recorded which). This receptor was obtained from a human donor who was either an allogeneic HSCT recipient or a stem cell or donor lymphocyte infusion donor (not recorded which). It is not recorded whose cells these are; they may come from a transplant donor. CDR3 amino acids: CASSYVLPGQGKKLFF. CDR3 nucleotides: TGTGCCAGCAGTTACGTTTTGCCGGGACAGGGAAAAAAACTGTTTTTT.